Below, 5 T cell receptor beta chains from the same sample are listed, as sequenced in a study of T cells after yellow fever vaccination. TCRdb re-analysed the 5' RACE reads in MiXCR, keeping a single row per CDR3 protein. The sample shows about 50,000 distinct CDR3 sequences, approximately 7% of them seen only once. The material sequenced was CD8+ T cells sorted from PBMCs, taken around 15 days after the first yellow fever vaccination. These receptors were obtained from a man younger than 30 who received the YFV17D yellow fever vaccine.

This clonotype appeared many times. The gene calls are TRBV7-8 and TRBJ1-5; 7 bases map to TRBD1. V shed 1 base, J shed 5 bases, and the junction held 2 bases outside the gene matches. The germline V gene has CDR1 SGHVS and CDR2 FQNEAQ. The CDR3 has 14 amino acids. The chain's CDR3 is CASSLVTGDQPQHF. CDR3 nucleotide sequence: TGTGCCAGCAGCTTAGTCACAGGGGATCAGCCCCAGCATTTT.

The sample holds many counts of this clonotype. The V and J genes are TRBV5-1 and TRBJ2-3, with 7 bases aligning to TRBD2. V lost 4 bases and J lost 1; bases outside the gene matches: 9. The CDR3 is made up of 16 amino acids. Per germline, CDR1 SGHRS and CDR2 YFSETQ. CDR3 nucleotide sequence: TGCGCCAGCAGCGGTAACCGGGACTACCGCACAGATACGCAGTATTTT. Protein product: CASSGNRDYRTDTQYF.

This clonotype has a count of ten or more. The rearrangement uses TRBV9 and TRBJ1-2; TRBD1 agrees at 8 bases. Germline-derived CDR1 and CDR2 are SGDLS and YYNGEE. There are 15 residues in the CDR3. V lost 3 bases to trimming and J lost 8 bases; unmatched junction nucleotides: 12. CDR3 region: CASSAGGPTAMGYTF. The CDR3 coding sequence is TGTGCCAGCAGCGCAGGGGGCCCTACAGCTATGGGCTACACCTTC.

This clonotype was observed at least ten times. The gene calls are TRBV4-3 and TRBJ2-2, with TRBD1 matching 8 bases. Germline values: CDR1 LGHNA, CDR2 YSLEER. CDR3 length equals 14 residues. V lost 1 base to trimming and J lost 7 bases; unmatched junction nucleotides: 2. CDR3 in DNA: TGCGCCAGCAGCCAAGGGACAGGGAACGGGGAGCTGTTTTTT. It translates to CASSQGTGNGELFF.

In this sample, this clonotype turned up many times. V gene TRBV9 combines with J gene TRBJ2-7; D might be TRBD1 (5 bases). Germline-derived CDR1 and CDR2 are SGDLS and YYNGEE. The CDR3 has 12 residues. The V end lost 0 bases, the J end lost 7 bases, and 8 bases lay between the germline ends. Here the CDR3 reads CASSVGAGEQYF. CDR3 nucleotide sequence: TGTGCCAGCAGCGTAGGGGCAGGGGAGCAGTACTTC.